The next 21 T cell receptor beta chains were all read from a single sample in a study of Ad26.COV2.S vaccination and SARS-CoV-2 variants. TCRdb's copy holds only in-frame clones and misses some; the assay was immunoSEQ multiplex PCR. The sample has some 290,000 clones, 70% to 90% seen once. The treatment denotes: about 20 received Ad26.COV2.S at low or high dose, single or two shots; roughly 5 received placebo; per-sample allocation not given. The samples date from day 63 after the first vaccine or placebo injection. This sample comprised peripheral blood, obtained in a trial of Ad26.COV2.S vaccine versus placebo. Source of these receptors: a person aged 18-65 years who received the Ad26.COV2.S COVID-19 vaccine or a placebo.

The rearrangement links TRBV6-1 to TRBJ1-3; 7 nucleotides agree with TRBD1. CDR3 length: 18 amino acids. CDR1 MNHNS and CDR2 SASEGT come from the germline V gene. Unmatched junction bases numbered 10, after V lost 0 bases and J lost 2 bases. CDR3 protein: CASSEASLSTGPGNTIYF. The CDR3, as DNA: TGTGCCAGCAGTGAAGCCTCTCTTTCGACAGGGCCTGGAAACACCATATATTTT.

CDR3 region: CASSQDPFRTDNEKLFF. The CDR3 DNA follows: TGTGCCAGCAGCCAAGACCCCTTTCGGACGGATAATGAAAAACTGTTTTTT. This chain joins TRBV3-1 (or the pseudogene TRBV3-2) and TRBJ1-4; no definite D call. Deletions cut 0 bases from V and 4 bases from J, with 15 bases between. The length of the CDR3 is 17 residues. Germline V CDR1 and CDR2: LGHDT, YNNKEL (reference sequence).

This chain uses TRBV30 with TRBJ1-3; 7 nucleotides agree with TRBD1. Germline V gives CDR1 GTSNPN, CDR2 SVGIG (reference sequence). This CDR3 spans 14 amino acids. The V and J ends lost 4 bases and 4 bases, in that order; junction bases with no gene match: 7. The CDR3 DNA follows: TGTGCCTGGAACACAGGGGTCCTAGGAAACACCATATATTTT. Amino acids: CAWNTGVLGNTIYF.

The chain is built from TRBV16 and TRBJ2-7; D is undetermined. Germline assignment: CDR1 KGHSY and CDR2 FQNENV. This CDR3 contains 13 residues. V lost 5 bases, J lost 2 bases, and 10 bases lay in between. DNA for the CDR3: TGTGCCAGCAGCTACCTTGGGCCCTACGAGCAGTACTTC. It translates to CASSYLGPYEQYF.

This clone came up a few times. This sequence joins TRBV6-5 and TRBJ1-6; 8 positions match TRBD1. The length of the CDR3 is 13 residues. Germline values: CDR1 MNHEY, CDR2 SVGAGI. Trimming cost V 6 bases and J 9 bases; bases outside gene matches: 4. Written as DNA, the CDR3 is TGTGCCAGCAGCCGCGACAGGGGTTCACCCCTCCACTTT. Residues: CASSRDRGSPLHF.

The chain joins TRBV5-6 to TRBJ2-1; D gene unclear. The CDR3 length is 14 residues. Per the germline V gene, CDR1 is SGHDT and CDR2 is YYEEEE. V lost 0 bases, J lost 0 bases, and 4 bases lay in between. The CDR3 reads CASSLGRSYNEQFF. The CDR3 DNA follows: TGTGCCAGCAGCTTGGGACGCTCCTACAATGAGCAGTTCTTC.

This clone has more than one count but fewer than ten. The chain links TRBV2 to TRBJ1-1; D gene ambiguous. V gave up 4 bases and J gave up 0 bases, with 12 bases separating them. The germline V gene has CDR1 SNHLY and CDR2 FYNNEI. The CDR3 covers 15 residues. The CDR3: CASSGVGSLNTEAFF. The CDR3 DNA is TGTGCCAGCAGTGGGGTGGGCTCCTTGAACACTGAAGCTTTCTTT. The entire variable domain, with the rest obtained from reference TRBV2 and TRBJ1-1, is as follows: EPEVTQTPSHQVTQMGQEVILRCVPISNHLYFYWYRQILGQKVEFLVSFYNNEISEKSEIFDDQFSVERPDGSNFTLKIRSTKLEDSAMYFCASSGVGSLNTEAFFGQGTRLTVV.

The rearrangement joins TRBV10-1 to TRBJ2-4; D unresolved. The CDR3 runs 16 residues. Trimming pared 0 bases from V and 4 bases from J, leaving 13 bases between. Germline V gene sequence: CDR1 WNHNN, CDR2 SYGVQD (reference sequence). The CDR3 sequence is CASSESGVANKNIQYF. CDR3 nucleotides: TGCGCCAGCAGTGAGTCGGGCGTTGCTAATAAAAACATTCAGTACTTC.

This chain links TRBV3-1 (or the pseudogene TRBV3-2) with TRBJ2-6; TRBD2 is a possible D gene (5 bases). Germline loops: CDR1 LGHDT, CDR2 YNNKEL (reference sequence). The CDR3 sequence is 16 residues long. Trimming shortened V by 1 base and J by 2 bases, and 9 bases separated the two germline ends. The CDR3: CASSQGGRPGANVLTF. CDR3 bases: TGTGCCAGCAGCCAAGGAGGGCGTCCTGGGGCCAACGTCCTGACTTTC.

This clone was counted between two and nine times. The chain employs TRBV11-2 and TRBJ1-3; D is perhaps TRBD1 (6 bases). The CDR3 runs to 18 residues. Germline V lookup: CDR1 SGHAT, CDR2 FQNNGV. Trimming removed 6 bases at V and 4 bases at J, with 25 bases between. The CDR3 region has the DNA TGTGCCAGCAGATTGACAGGACTCGCCATGGTTCGGGGAAACACCATATATTTT. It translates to CASRLTGLAMVRGNTIYF.

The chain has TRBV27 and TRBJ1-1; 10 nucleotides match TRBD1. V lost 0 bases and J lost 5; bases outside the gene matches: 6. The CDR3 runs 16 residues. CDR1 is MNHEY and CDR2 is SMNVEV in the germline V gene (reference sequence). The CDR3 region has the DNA TGTGCCAGCAGTTTATCCTACCGGACAGGGGGTACTGAAGCTTTCTTT. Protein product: CASSLSYRTGGTEAFF.

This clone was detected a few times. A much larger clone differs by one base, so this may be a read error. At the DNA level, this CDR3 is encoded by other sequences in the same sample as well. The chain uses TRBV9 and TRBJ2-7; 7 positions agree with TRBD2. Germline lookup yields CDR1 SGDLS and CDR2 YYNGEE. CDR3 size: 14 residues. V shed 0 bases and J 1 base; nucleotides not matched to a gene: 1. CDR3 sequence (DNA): TGTGCCAGCAGCGTAGACGGGGGGTCCTACGAGCAGTACTTC. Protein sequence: CASSVDGGSYEQYF.

The CDR3 loop reads CASSEGGNQPQHF. CDR3 coding DNA: TGTGCCAGCAGCGAAGGGGGTAATCAGCCCCAGCATTTT. The V gene is TRBV7-2, the J gene TRBJ1-5; D possibly corresponds to TRBD1 (6 bases). V lost 5 bases and J lost 4, with 9 bases in between. The CDR3 is made up of 13 amino acids. Germline V gene data show CDR1 as SGHTA and CDR2 as FQGNSA.

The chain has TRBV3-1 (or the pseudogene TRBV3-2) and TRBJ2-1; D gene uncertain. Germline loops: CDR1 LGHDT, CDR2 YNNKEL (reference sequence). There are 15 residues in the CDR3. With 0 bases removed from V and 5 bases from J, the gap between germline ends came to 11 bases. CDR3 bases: TGTGCCAGCAGCCAAGACCCAAGGCAGCACAATGAGCAGTTCTTC. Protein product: CASSQDPRQHNEQFF.

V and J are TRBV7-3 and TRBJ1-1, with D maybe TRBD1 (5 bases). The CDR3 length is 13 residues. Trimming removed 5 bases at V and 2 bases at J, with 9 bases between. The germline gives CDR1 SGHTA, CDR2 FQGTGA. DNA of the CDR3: TGTGCCAGCAGCCCCGGACATAACACTGAAGCTTTCTTT. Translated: CASSPGHNTEAFF.

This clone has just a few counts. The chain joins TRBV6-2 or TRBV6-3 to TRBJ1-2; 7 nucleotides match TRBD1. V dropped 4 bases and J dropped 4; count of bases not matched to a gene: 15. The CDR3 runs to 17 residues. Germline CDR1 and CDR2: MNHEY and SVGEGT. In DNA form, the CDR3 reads TGTGCCAGCAGTTCCCTAACGAACAGGGGCTGGGGCTATGGCTACACCTTC. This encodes CASSSLTNRGWGYGYTF.

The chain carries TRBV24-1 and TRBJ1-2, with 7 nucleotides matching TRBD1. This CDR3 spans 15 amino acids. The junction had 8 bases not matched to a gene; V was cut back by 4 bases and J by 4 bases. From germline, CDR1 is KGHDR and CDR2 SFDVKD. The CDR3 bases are TGTGCCACCAGTGACGGCCCGGGACAGATCTATGGCTACACCTTC. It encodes CATSDGPGQIYGYTF.

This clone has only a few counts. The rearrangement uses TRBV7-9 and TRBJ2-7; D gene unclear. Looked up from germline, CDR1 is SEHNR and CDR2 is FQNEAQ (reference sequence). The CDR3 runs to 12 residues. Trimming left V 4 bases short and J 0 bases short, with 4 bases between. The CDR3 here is CASSSISYEQYF. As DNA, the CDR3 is TGTGCCAGCAGCTCCATCTCCTACGAGCAGTACTTC. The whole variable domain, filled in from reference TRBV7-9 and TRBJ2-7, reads DTGVSQNPRHKITKRGQNVTFRCDPISEHNRLYWYRQTLGQGPEFLTYFQNEAQLEKSRLLSDRFSAERPKGSFSTLEIQRTEQGDSAMYLCASSSISYEQYFGPGTRLTVT.

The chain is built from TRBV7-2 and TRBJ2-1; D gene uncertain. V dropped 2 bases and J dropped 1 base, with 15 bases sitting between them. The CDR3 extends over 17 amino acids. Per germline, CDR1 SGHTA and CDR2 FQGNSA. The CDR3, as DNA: TGTGCCAGCAGCTTAATGACCAATGGGTGGTCCTACAATGAGCAGTTCTTC. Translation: CASSLMTNGWSYNEQFF.

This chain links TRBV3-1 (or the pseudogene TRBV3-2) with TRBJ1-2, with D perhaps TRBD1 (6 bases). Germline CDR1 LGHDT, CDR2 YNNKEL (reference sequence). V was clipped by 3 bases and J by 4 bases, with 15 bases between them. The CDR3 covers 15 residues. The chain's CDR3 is CASSQREGEIYGYTF. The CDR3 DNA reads TGTGCCAGCAGCCAGAGGGAGGGGGAGATCTATGGCTACACCTTC.

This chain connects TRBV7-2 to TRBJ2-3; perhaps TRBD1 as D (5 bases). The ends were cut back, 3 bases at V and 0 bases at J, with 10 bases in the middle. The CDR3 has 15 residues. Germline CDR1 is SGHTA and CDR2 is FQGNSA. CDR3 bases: TGTGCCAGCAGCTTCAGGACACTTAGCACAGATACGCAGTATTTT. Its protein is CASSFRTLSTDTQYF.